These T cell receptor beta chains were read from a single sample in a study of control samples from healthy donors and cancer patients. Libraries were prepared by immunoSEQ multiplex PCR; TCRdb keeps only in-frame clonotypes and omits some of them. Altogether some 120,000 clones are present, around nine tenths being singletons, with the ten largest covering over 6.5%. Sequenced input: blood. The receptors originated from a man aged 40-55 years in good health. The CDR3 runs from the conserved cysteine through the conserved F or W. The size entry is marked missing in some rows and otherwise reads once, few, many or a size class.

size,V,CDR3
.,TRBV5-5,CASSFSVNTEAFF
.,TRBV15,CATSRDSGFFGSPLHF
.,TRBV5-6,CASSLWDREGETQYF
.,TRBV7-2,CASSLLTGGEAFF
.,TRBV4-3,CASSQGTSGYEQYF
.,TRBV10-3,CAISERQGAGETQYF
.,TRBV19,CASSRTALGMNTEAFF
few,TRBV2,CASGRTNYGYTF
.,TRBV9,CASSARLGGNSPLHF
.,TRBV2,CASSASGGLSYNEQFF
few,TRBV19,CASSIARTGGYTF
few,TRBV9,CASSVGRLNTEAFF
.,TRBV2,CASSVGQGAREAFF
.,TRBV5-1,CASSLVPGTSGNNEQFF
.,TRBV5-6,CASSFLSGGLDTDTQYF
few,TRBV24-1,CATSVGWAWNTEAFF
.,TRBV6-5,CASSYRGGETQYF
.,TRBV18,CASSPIRDRGRWAFF
.,TRBV30,CAWDRVFGQPQHF
few,TRBV3-1/TRBV3-2,CASSQDGVRAYEQYF
.,TRBV5-1,CASSLYWTGGPGELFF
.,TRBV23-1,CASSQSGGRVRNTEAFF
.,TRBV7-2,CASSLSMAGGQTGELFF
.,TRBV12-3/TRBV12-4,CASSPTGIEAFF
.,TRBV4-3,CASSQIGSTGELFF
few,TRBV5-6,CASSYQGIDRDGYGYTF
once,TRBV7-2,CASSLEWGGDTQYF
.,TRBV9,CASSVSVTGRSGNTIYF
.,TRBV15,CATSSPRGYSGNTIYF
.,TRBV7-8,CASSPRERGLIFVSNQPQHF
.,TRBV19,CATLGQGLMNTEAFF
.,TRBV25-1,CASSPTGTSYTF
few,TRBV5-8,CASSFGKEVYQPQHF
.,TRBV3-1/TRBV3-2,CASSQEQGRTDTQYF
.,TRBV5-8,CASSRGRGTPQETQYF
.,TRBV7-9,CASSVPQRLAIVNEQFF
.,TRBV2,CASSGLGISGNTIYF
.,TRBV7-2,CASSSPGPDKGYTF
medium-sized,TRBV3-1/TRBV3-2,CASSQPVSTYEQYF
.,TRBV4-3,CASSQAILGNYGYTF
.,TRBV7-2,CASSLTASGGGRTDTQYF
once,TRBV3-1/TRBV3-2,CASSQEGGARDTGELFF